This TCR beta chain comes out of a study of T-cell memory formation after mild COVID-19. This CDR3 spans 16 amino acids. Germline V gene sequence: CDR1 SGHTA, CDR2 FQGNSA. The V and J ends lost 0 bases and 5 bases respectively, with 14 bases between them. This clonotype came up a few times. Its antigen remains unknown. TCRdb redid the calling of the 5' RACE reads with MiXCR, one entry per CDR3 protein. The sample holds 400,000 or so distinct CDR3 sequences, about 19% seen once. Study-level findings and limits: Contracting clones, day 15 to 85, had balanced CD4/CD8, and later expanders favored CD4+.

This clonotype was obtained from an adult woman who had mild COVID-19 (a few samples of this study predate the infection). Cell type and time point are not known. The sequenced material came from PBMCs or a T cell subset sorted from them (not recorded which). V usage is TRBV7-2 and J usage is TRBJ2-1, with D perhaps matching TRBD2 (7 bases). Here the CDR3 reads CASSLARGALNNEQFF. As DNA, the CDR3 is TGTGCCAGCAGCTTAGCACGGGGGGCGCTGAACAATGAGCAGTTCTTC.